This T cell receptor (beta chain) was documented in a study of post-analysis software for immune sequencing data (dated by TCRdb to the mid-2010s). A note on the overall study: Relapsing-remitting, secondary progressive and progressive-relapsing multiple sclerosis were recorded as disease courses, and subtype annotation was lacking for some patients. A subset of samples was prepared in parallel using single-end sample barcoding, then pooled and co-amplified after Illumina adapter ligation. The patient repertoires were compared against 10 to 12 previously published healthy control repertoires obtained from donors aged 6 to 25 years. Overall study results and their limits: Direct clustering with F measure showed strong co-clustering of samples prepared in the same batch, prompting a batch-effect correction. The control group was slightly older than the multiple sclerosis patient group. Significantly lower normalized Chao1 diversity was found in multiple sclerosis patients than in controls, suggesting substantial peripheral T-cell clonal expansion.

This clonotype was picked up many times. Its cognate antigen has yet to be identified. It has no much larger one-base neighbor in the sample; base qualities were not kept. Receptor amplification or capture employed PCR. TCRdb lists the instrument as Illumina HiSeq 2500. To reduce PCR and sequencing biases, unique molecular identifiers were built into the TCR beta cDNA libraries. Approximately 500,000 cDNA molecules were obtained for every 1 to 10 million input T cells, so each molecule roughly corresponded to one T cell. The same protocol used for the earlier healthy control dataset was applied to prepare and sequence the patient libraries. Samples belonging to the same batch were prepared together, multiplexed and sequenced on a shared HiSeq lane. The study's own analysis went as follows. Raw barcoded reads were processed with MIGEC, and single-read molecular identifier groups were discarded before consensus assembly and CDR3 extraction. VDJtools was used for post-analysis of the clonotype tables, with diversity normalized by down-sampling every dataset to the smallest sample size. To correct batch-related cross-sample contamination, repertoire overlap clustering matched CDR3 amino acid sequences but not nucleotide sequences. TCRdb reworked the public reads: Q25 trimming with fastp, MiXCR clone assembly, productive beta chains retained. Each CDR3 protein gets just one entry, which takes the most common genes and DNA from the rows behind it. TCRdb's processing, not the authors' own work, is the source of the V and J calls. This sample has around 180,000 distinct CDR3 sequences in its table, and around 30% of those were observed once. Of the sample, about 1.6% is held by the ten largest clones.

To demonstrate the VDJtools post-analysis software, the study profiled TCR beta repertoires from the peripheral blood of under 15 young patients with multiple sclerosis. The patients with multiple sclerosis were children and adolescents between roughly 6 and 17 years of age. The sequencing input was blood. The sequence came from a girl aged 5 to 17 with multiple sclerosis.

This receptor has the CDR3 CASGGTPEGEQYF. The DNA sequence reads TGTGCCAGTGGAGGGACCCCCGAGGGCGAGCAGTACTTC. In this chain, TRBV12-3 or TRBV12-4 is recombined with TRBJ2-7, and perhaps TRBD2 as D gene, on 6 matching bases. V is cut by 9 bases and J by 6 bases, and the space between the germline ends is 18 bases. The CDR3 covers 13 residues, taking in both the cysteine and the phenylalanine. The sequence is cut down to CDR3 DNA, 39 bases in frame from base 1.